This T cell receptor (beta chain) was recovered during a study of ipilimumab plus nivolumab after autologous stem cell transplantation. This clone was detected only a few times. The V gene lost 4 bases and the J gene lost 4 bases, with 10 bases spanning the gap. This CDR3 has 13 residues. CDR1 is SGHAT, CDR2 FQNNGV, per germline. Measured with immunoSEQ multiplex PCR; TCRdb has only the in-frame clones, and not every one. The sample holds over 10,000 clones, 75% seen once. The rearrangement joins TRBV11-2 to TRBJ1-2; D is unresolved. The sequenced sample was PBMCs, obtained in a trial of ipilimumab plus nivolumab as post-transplant consolidation. The sequence was collected from a male donor with multiple myeloma. The CDR3 coding sequence is TGTGCCAGCAGCTGGGGAAGAGGCTATGGCTACACCTTC. This encodes CASSWGRGYGYTF.